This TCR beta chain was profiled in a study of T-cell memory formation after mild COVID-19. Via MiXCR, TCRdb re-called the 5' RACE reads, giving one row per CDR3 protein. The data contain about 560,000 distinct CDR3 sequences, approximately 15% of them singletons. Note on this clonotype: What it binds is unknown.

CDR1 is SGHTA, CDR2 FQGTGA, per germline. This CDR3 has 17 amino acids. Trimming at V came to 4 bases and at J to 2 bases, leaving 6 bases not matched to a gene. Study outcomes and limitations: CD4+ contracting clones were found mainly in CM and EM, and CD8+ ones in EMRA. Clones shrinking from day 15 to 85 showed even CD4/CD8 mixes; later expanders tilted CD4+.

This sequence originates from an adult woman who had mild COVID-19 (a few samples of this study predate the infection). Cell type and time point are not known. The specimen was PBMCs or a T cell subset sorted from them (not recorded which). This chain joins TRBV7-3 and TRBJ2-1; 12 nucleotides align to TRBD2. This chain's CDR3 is CASSSPSGGGPYNEQFF. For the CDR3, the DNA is TGTGCCAGCAGCTCCCCTAGCGGGGGGGGCCCCTACAATGAGCAGTTCTTC.